The 30 T cell receptor beta chains given below trace back to one sample, sequenced in a study of shared T cell receptors in the human thymus. TCRdb's copy holds only in-frame clones and misses some; the assay was immunoSEQ multiplex PCR. Altogether more than 550,000 clones are present, approximately 85% being singletons, with the ten largest covering roughly 0.01%. These records were also assigned to another study, of human thymus T cells.

The sample consisted of thymocytes. The receptors were sampled from a girl under three years old with a congenital heart defect.

The chain recombines TRBV5-6 with TRBJ1-2; D unresolved. The CDR3 has 14 amino acids. The V end was cut by 1 base, the J end by 6 bases, with 13 bases between. Germline lookup yields CDR1 SGHDT and CDR2 YYEEEE. The CDR3 DNA is TGTGCCAGCAGCTTGAAGAACCTAGCCGATGGCTACACCTTC. Protein: CASSLKNLADGYTF.

The chain combines TRBV4-2 with TRBJ1-4; perhaps TRBD1 as D (6 bases). CDR1 is LGHNA and CDR2 is YNFKEQ in the germline V gene. The CDR3 consists of 13 residues. Trimming left V 4 bases short and J 7 bases short, with 10 bases between. In DNA, the CDR3 is TGTGCCAGCAGCCGATTACAGGGTGAAAAACTGTTTTTT. This translates into CASSRLQGEKLFF.

A single count supports this clone. This rearrangement joins TRBV2 to TRBJ2-5; weak D call: TRBD2 (5 bases). This CDR3 region has 14 residues. Trimming stripped 5 bases from V and 5 bases from J, with 15 bases between. The V gene's germline CDR1 is SNHLY and CDR2 FYNNEI. Written as DNA, the CDR3 is TGTGCCAGCAGTCAGGAGCGGAGCCACGAGACCCAGTACTTC. It codes for CASSQERSHETQYF.

This clone has just one count. The V and J genes are TRBV14 and TRBJ2-2; 8 nucleotides align to TRBD1. The CDR3 totals 16 residues. Trimming at V came to 4 bases and at J to 6 bases, leaving 10 bases not matched to a gene. The germline V gene encodes CDR1 SGHDN and CDR2 FVKESK. CDR3 sequence (DNA): TGTGCCAGCAGCCTTTACCGACAGGGGTTGGCCGGGGAGCTGTTTTTT. Residues: CASSLYRQGLAGELFF. The variable domain in full, with the rest retrieved from reference TRBV14 and TRBJ2-2, is EAGVTQFPSHSVIEKGQTVTLRCDPISGHDNLYWYRRVMGKEIKFLLHFVKESKQDESGMPNNRFLAERTGGTYSTLKVQPAELEDSGVYFCASSLYRQGLAGELFFGEGSRLTVL.

The chain combines TRBV9 with TRBJ1-2; TRBD1 aligns across 7 bases. CDR1 is SGDLS, CDR2 YYNGEE, per germline. Trimming at V came to 3 bases and at J to 4 bases, leaving 12 bases not matched to a gene. The CDR3 extends over 16 amino acids. The CDR3: CASSAADTGDGYGYTF. The CDR3 DNA reads as TGTGCCAGCAGCGCAGCTGATACAGGGGATGGCTATGGCTACACCTTC.

This clone appeared a few times. The rearrangement joins TRBV10-3 to TRBJ1-1, with a possible D match to TRBD1 (5 bases). V shed 8 bases and J shed 10 bases, with 20 bases lying between them. Looked up from germline, CDR1 is ENHRY and CDR2 is SYGVKD. CDR3 length: 13 amino acids. The CDR3 region is CAIGGSGRAVAFF. The CDR3 region has the DNA TGTGCCATCGGTGGGTCAGGGAGGGCCGTAGCTTTCTTT.

This clone was counted a single time. The CDR3 loop is CASRERGGRPEDSTDTQYF. As DNA, the CDR3 is TGTGCCAGCAGGGAGCGCGGGGGCCGGCCCGAAGATAGCACAGATACGCAGTATTTT. This chain uses TRBV2 with TRBJ2-3; D is possibly TRBD2 (7 bases). Trimming took 6 bases from V and 0 from J, leaving 25 bases between them. The V gene's germline CDR1 is SNHLY and CDR2 FYNNEI. The CDR3 is made up of 19 amino acids.

The gene calls are TRBV5-1 and TRBJ2-7; D is undetermined. The CDR3 has 14 amino acids. Germline V lookup: CDR1 SGHRS, CDR2 YFSETQ. The V gene lost 0 bases and the J gene lost 6 bases, with 13 bases spanning the gap. The CDR3 sequence: CASSLDPVTSEQYF. DNA for the CDR3: TGCGCCAGCAGCTTGGATCCCGTGACAAGCGAGCAGTACTTC.

The rearrangement joins TRBV2 to TRBJ1-2; D gene ambiguous. In germline, CDR1 is SNHLY, CDR2 FYNNEI. The CDR3 consists of 14 residues. V gave up 4 bases and J gave up 4 bases, with 13 bases separating them. The CDR3 nucleotides read TGTGCCAGCAGTGTGGCTAGACTACTCTATGGCTACACCTTC. Translated, it gives CASSVARLLYGYTF. Using reference TRBV2 and TRBJ1-2 for the parts outside the CDR3, the full variable domain is EPEVTQTPSHQVTQMGQEVILRCVPISNHLYFYWYRQILGQKVEFLVSFYNNEISEKSEIFDDQFSVERPDGSNFTLKIRSTKLEDSAMYFCASSVARLLYGYTFGSGTRLTVV.

This rearrangement joins TRBV6-5 to TRBJ1-1, with D possibly being TRBD1 (5 bases). CDR3 size: 13 residues. Trimming took off 6 bases at V and 3 bases at J, with 11 bases between the two ends. Germline V gene sequence: CDR1 MNHEY, CDR2 SVGAGI. The CDR3 reads CASRATQDTEAFF. The DNA for the CDR3 is TGTGCCAGCAGAGCTACACAGGACACTGAAGCTTTCTTT.

This clone was seen just once. The chain is built from TRBV2 and TRBJ2-1; TRBD1 is a possible D gene (6 bases). Germline loops: CDR1 SNHLY, CDR2 FYNNEI. This CDR3 is 18 amino acids long. The germline V and J ends were trimmed by 7 bases and 0 bases, with 22 bases remaining between them. CDR3 in DNA: TGTGCCAGCAAGTACAGGGCCCTGAAACGAAGCTCCTACAATGAGCAGTTCTTC. It yields the protein CASKYRALKRSSYNEQFF.

This chain joins TRBV10-3 and TRBJ1-1; TRBD1 is a possible D gene (5 bases). The V and J ends lost 3 bases and 4 bases respectively, with 27 bases between them. Per the germline V gene, CDR1 is ENHRY and CDR2 is SYGVKD. This CDR3 region has 19 residues. CDR3 amino acids: CAISDKQGGLTVRGTEAFF. The CDR3 DNA reads as TGTGCCATCAGTGATAAGCAGGGAGGATTGACTGTGAGGGGCACTGAAGCTTTCTTT.

The V gene is TRBV12-5, the J gene TRBJ1-5; no definite D call. Per the germline V gene, CDR1 is LGHNT and CDR2 is FRNRAP. V was clipped by 5 bases and J by 4 bases, with 12 bases between them. The CDR3 totals 14 residues. This CDR3 is CASGPPGQNQPQHF. The CDR3 region has the DNA TGTGCTAGTGGTCCCCCGGGTCAAAATCAGCCCCAGCATTTT. The full variable domain, its missing parts supplied by reference TRBV12-5 and TRBJ1-5, is DARVTQTPRHKVTEMGQEVTMRCQPILGHNTVFWYRQTMMQGLELLAYFRNRAPLDDSGMPKDRFSAEMPDATLATLKIQPSEPRDSAVYFCASGPPGQNQPQHFGDGTRLSIL.

The chain employs TRBV27 and TRBJ1-5, with no clear D. Between the trimmed V and J ends, which lost 4 bases and 9 bases, there was a span of 13 bases. Germline lookup yields CDR1 MNHEY and CDR2 SMNVEV (reference sequence). The CDR3 is 13 amino acids. DNA of the CDR3: TGTGCCAGCAGTTGGAGGGTGGGTTTGCCCCAGCATTTT. Protein sequence: CASSWRVGLPQHF.

CDR3 residues: CASRQGSNQPQHF. CDR3 nucleotides: TGCGCCAGCAGACAGGGGAGCAATCAGCCCCAGCATTTT. The chain has TRBV5-1 and TRBJ1-5; 7 bases are a match to TRBD1. Germline assignment: CDR1 SGHRS and CDR2 YFSETQ. The CDR3 is 13 amino acids. J was trimmed by 1 base and V by 5 bases; bases with no gene match: 0.

The chain couples TRBV7-9 to TRBJ1-1, with a weak D call TRBD1 (6 bases). V lost 1 base and J lost 1, with 10 bases in between. CDR3 length: 15 amino acids. In germline, CDR1 is SEHNR, CDR2 FQNEAQ (reference sequence). The CDR3 loop is CASSLGGRGNTEAFF. The CDR3 DNA is TGTGCCAGCAGCTTAGGGGGCAGGGGGAACACTGAAGCTTTCTTT. The full variable domain, its missing parts supplied by reference TRBV7-9 and TRBJ1-1, is DTGVSQNPRHKITKRGQNVTFRCDPISEHNRLYWYRQTLGQGPEFLTYFQNEAQLEKSRLLSDRFSAERPKGSFSTLEIQRTEQGDSAMYLCASSLGGRGNTEAFFGQGTRLTVV.

The gene calls are TRBV30 and TRBJ1-2, with D unclear. The germline V gene has CDR1 GTSNPN and CDR2 SVGIG (reference sequence). This CDR3 is built from 12 residues. V was clipped by 4 bases and J by 4 bases, with 10 bases between them. Here the CDR3 DNA reads TGTGCCTGGATAGGAGGGCCCTATGGCTACACCTTC. Amino acids: CAWIGGPYGYTF.

This clone was observed once. This rearrangement joins TRBV28 to TRBJ1-2, with 9 bases aligning to TRBD1. Germline trimming cut 1 base from V and 4 bases from J; bases unmatched to any gene: 10. Germline lookup yields CDR1 MDHEN and CDR2 SYDVKM. The CDR3 length is 17 residues. CDR3 amino acids: CASSLLAAGTGPYGYTF. For the CDR3, the DNA is TGTGCCAGCAGTTTATTGGCCGCCGGGACAGGGCCCTATGGCTACACCTTC.

This chain connects TRBV6-1 to TRBJ1-1; D possibly corresponds to TRBD1 (6 bases). Germline lookup yields CDR1 MNHNS and CDR2 SASEGT. Trimming took 0 bases from V and 0 from J, leaving 17 bases between them. The CDR3 sequence is 18 residues long. DNA of the CDR3: TGTGCCAGCAGTGAAGCGCTTTGGACAGACCCAATGAACACTGAAGCTTTCTTT. It encodes CASSEALWTDPMNTEAFF.

The DNA of the CDR3 is TGCGCCAGCAGCTCCGGGTACGGGAGCGAGCAGTACTTC. This translates into CASSSGYGSEQYF. The gene calls are TRBV5-1 and TRBJ2-7; D might be TRBD2 (6 bases). Germline values: CDR1 SGHRS, CDR2 YFSETQ. The CDR3 consists of 13 residues. V was cut by 3 bases and J by 6 bases, with 13 bases left in between.

The gene calls are TRBV19 and TRBJ2-3, with 10 bases identical to TRBD2. Germline CDR1 is LNHDA and CDR2 is SQIVND (reference sequence). Losses at the gene ends were 5 bases for V and 3 bases for J; bases not matched to a gene: 2. The CDR3 runs 14 residues. The CDR3 bases are TGTGCCAGTAGTGCGGGACTAGCGACAGATACGCAGTATTTT. This translates into CASSAGLATDTQYF.

The J gene is TRBJ2-7, the V gene TRBV28; 7 bases are shared with TRBD1. CDR3 length: 15 amino acids. V lost 5 bases, J lost 5 bases, and 12 bases stayed unmatched. In germline, CDR1 is MDHEN, CDR2 SYDVKM. The CDR3 loop reads CASSPYEGGRNEQYF. Here the CDR3 DNA reads TGTGCCAGCAGTCCCTATGAAGGGGGCAGAAACGAGCAGTACTTC.

This chain connects TRBV5-6 to TRBJ1-1; TRBD1 matches 9 bases. Trimming removed 0 bases from V and 1 base from J; junction bases left unmatched: 4. This CDR3 has 16 amino acids. The germline V gene has CDR1 SGHDT and CDR2 YYEEEE. The CDR3 DNA is TGTGCCAGCAGCTTGGCCCAGACAGGGGGGAACACTGAAGCTTTCTTT. The encoded protein is CASSLAQTGGNTEAFF.

The chain is built from TRBV19 and TRBJ1-2, with D uncertain. V was clipped by 3 bases and J by 6 bases, with 17 bases between them. The CDR3 has 15 residues. The germline V gene encodes CDR1 LNHDA and CDR2 SQIVND (reference sequence). Written as DNA, the CDR3 is TGTGCCAGTAGTATCCCACAACCCCAGTCAGATGGCTACACCTTC. Protein sequence: CASSIPQPQSDGYTF. Full variable domain (missing parts from reference TRBV19 and TRBJ1-2): DGGITQSPKYLFRKEGQNVTLSCEQNLNHDAMYWYRQDPGQGLRLIYYSQIVNDFQKGDIAEGYSVSREKKESFPLTVTSAQKNPTAFYLCASSIPQPQSDGYTFGSGTRLTVV.

The chain joins TRBV7-9 to TRBJ1-5; maybe TRBD1 (5 bases). The CDR3 has 18 amino acids. Germline V CDR1 and CDR2: SEHNR, FQNEAQ (reference sequence). The germline V and J ends were trimmed by 3 bases and 7 bases, with 25 bases remaining between them. The CDR3 DNA is TGTGCCAGCAGCTTGGTTCCAGGGTCGAAATCCATCGTCCAGCCCCAGCATTTT. Protein: CASSLVPGSKSIVQPQHF.

J is TRBJ2-7 and V is TRBV5-1, with 8 bases identical to TRBD2. The length of the CDR3 is 16 residues. Germline CDR1 is SGHRS and CDR2 is YFSETQ. After removal of 5 bases from V and 2 bases from J, the junction contained 12 bases not matched to a gene. The CDR3 spells CASSSKRGLQTYEQYF. DNA for the CDR3: TGCGCCAGCAGTTCCAAGCGGGGGCTACAAACCTACGAGCAGTACTTC. The complete variable domain, with remaining parts taken from reference TRBV5-1 and TRBJ2-7, reads KAGVTQTPRYLIKTRGQQVTLSCSPISGHRSVSWYQQTPGQGLQFLFEYFSETQRNKGNFPGRFSGRQFSNSRSEMNVSTLELGDSALYLCASSSKRGLQTYEQYFGPGTRLTVT.

The chain links TRBV6-6 to TRBJ2-7; TRBD1 matches at 8 bases. From germline, CDR1 is MNHNY and CDR2 SVGAGI (reference sequence). CDR3 length: 15 residues. V shed 0 bases, J shed 2 bases, and the junction held 3 bases outside the gene matches. The CDR3 DNA follows: TGTGCCAGCAGTTACTCGGACAGGGCCGCCTACGAGCAGTACTTC. This sequence encodes CASSYSDRAAYEQYF.

The chain uses TRBV19 and TRBJ2-1, with 8 bases matching TRBD2. The V segment lost 3 bases and the J segment 9 bases; nucleotides outside the gene matches: 4. The CDR3 loop spans 13 amino acids. Germline CDR1 LNHDA, CDR2 SQIVND (reference sequence). The DNA of the CDR3 is TGTGCCAGTAGTATGGCGGGGGGCACTGAGCAGTTCTTC. Translation gives CASSMAGGTEQFF. Drawing the rest from reference TRBV19 and TRBJ2-1, the complete variable domain is DGGITQSPKYLFRKEGQNVTLSCEQNLNHDAMYWYRQDPGQGLRLIYYSQIVNDFQKGDIAEGYSVSREKKESFPLTVTSAQKNPTAFYLCASSMAGGTEQFFGPGTRLTVL.

This chain uses TRBV4-3 with TRBJ2-3; 8 bases agree with TRBD2. The CDR3 contains 16 residues. The ends lost 1 base at V and 2 bases at J; junction bases unmatched: 5. CDR1 and CDR2 (germline): LGHNA, YSLEER. CDR3 loop: CASSQVGRGATDTQYF. CDR3 in DNA: TGCGCCAGCAGCCAAGTAGGGCGGGGGGCCACAGATACGCAGTATTTT.

V gene TRBV5-5 combines with J gene TRBJ1-2; D ambiguous. This CDR3 is built from 17 residues. CDR1 and CDR2 (germline): SGHKS, YYEKEE (reference sequence). Trimming pared 3 bases from V and 1 base from J, leaving 19 bases between. The CDR3 nucleotides read TGTGCCAGCAGCTGCATTGGGTGGGAGATTGATAACTATGGCTACACCTTC. This encodes CASSCIGWEIDNYGYTF.